This T cell receptor beta chain derives from a study of T cells generated in artificial thymic organoids. General observations from the study: Organoid-derived CD8 single positive T cells showed physiological TCR clonotype diversity.

TCRalpha and TCRbeta libraries were amplified separately by semi-nested PCR with TRAC or TRBC reverse primers. One entry per CDR3 protein results from TCRdb running MiXCR on the 5' RACE reads. The sample shows about 5,400 distinct CDR3 sequences, less than 30% of them seen only once. The ends lost 4 bases at V and 6 bases at J; junction bases unmatched: 5. Germline V gene sequence: CDR1 MNHEY, CDR2 SVGEGT. The CDR3 runs to 15 residues. Artificial thymic organoids aggregated human hematopoietic stem and progenitor cells with human DLL1-expressing MS5 murine stromal cells. FACS-sorted CD34+CD3- hematopoietic stem and progenitor cells, with residual T cells removed, seeded the organoids. This clonotype was observed many times. Its antigen is unidentified.

The material sequenced was naive CD8+ T cells grown in artificial thymic organoids from cord blood stem and progenitor cells. Specified subset: CD3+TCRalphabeta+CD8SP T cells; for blood, CD45RO-CCR7+ naive CD8+ T cells. The chain uses TRBV6-2 or TRBV6-3 and TRBJ2-5; 13 bases fit TRBD2. The TCR sequence derives from a human donor who gave cord blood stem cells for thymic organoid culture, a cardiac surgery patient who gave postnatal thymus, or a blood donor (not recorded which). CDR3 amino acids: CASSSRLAGGKTQYF. The CDR3 coding sequence is TGTGCCAGCAGTTCGAGACTAGCGGGGGGCAAGACCCAGTACTTC.